What follows are 2 T cell receptor beta chains derived from one specimen sequenced in a study of response to subunit inactivated influenza vaccine. TCRdb independently ran MiXCR on the RT-PCR reads; one entry per CDR3 protein. Here the sample spans 700,000 to 900,000 distinct CDR3 sequences, 21% being singletons. The material sequenced was PBMCs from blood, taken roughly 5 days after vaccination. The source of these receptors is a man over 45 who received an inactivated influenza vaccine.

Regarding this clonotype: The junction departs from germline at one end; a sequencing error may be responsible. This rearrangement joins TRBV7-7 to TRBJ2-5; 7 nucleotides line up with TRBD1. CDR1 is SSHAT and CDR2 is FNYEAQ in the germline V gene (reference sequence). The CDR3 is 15 residues long. The DNA for the CDR3 is TGTGCTAGCAGCCGAAGGACAGGTTCTCAAGAGACCCAGTACTTC. It yields the protein CASSRRTGSQETQYF.

There are a few counts of this clonotype. The chain recombines TRBV2 with TRBJ2-2, with 10 bases matching TRBD1. The CDR3 extends over 19 amino acids. V was pared by 11 bases and J by 1 base, with 19 bases of the junction left unmatched. Per the germline V gene, CDR1 is SNHLY and CDR2 is FYNNEI. The CDR3 coding sequence is TGTGCCCTCCGAGATGGGGACAGGGGTTTAGTGTGGAACACCGGGGAGCTGTTTTTT. This sequence encodes CALRDGDRGLVWNTGELFF.